This TCR beta chain was found in a study of Graves' ophthalmopathy and Graves' hyperthyroidism. Many counts were recorded for this clonotype. Germline CDR1 is SGHVS and CDR2 is FNYEAQ. The CDR3 is 15 amino acids. The V gene lost 3 bases and the J gene lost 4 bases, with 15 bases spanning the gap. Amplified material comprised TCR beta CDR3 regions derived from RNA transcripts. HTBI-primed RT-PCR formed the first round, and a multiplex PCR formed the second. TCRdb fed the multiplex PCR reads into MiXCR, producing one record per CDR3 protein. The repertoire includes approximately 410,000 distinct CDR3 sequences, 15% of them detected once, and 5.5% to 8% sits in the top ten.

The genes are TRBV7-6 and TRBJ1-2; the D gene is possibly TRBD1 (5 bases). The sequencing input was peripheral blood. This sequence originates from a woman aged 18-29 years with stable Graves' hyperthyroidism. The CDR3 loop reads CASSFGSGGGYGYTF. The CDR3 DNA follows: TGTGCCAGCAGCTTTGGTTCGGGGGGGGGCTATGGCTACACCTTC.